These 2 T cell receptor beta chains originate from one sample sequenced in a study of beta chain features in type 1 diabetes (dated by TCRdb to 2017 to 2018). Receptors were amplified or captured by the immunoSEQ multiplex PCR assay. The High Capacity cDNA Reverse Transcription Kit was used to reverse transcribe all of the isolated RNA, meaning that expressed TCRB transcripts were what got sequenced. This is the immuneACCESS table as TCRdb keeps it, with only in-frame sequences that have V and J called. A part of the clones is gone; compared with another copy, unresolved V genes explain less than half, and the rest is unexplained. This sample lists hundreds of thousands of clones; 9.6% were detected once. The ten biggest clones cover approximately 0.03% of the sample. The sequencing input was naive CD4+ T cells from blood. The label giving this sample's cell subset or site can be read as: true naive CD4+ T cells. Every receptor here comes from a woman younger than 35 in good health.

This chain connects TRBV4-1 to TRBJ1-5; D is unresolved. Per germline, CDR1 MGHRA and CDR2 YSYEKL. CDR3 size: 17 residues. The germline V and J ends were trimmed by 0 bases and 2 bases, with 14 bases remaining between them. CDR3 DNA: TGCGCCAGCAGCCAAGAAAGTTCGGGGTTTGGCAATCAGCCCCAGCATTTT. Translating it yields CASSQESSGFGNQPQHF.

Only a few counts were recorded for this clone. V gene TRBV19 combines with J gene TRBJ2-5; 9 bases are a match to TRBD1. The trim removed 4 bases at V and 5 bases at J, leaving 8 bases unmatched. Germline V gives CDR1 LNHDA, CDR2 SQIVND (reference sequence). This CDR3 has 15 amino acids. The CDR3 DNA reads TGTGCCAGTAGTACAGGACAGGGGCCCGGGGAGACCCAGTACTTC. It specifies CASSTGQGPGETQYF.